This entry describes one TCR beta chain. These data originate in a study of blood T cell repertoires in COVID-19. Between the trimmed V and J ends, which lost 6 bases and 0 bases, there was a span of 18 bases. The CDR3 loop spans 18 amino acids. Assay: immunoSEQ multiplex PCR; the TCRdb copy retains only in-frame clones and omits some. This sample has 200,000 to 250,000 clones, with less than 85% found just once. The specimen sequenced was peripheral blood. The rearrangement uses TRBV23-1 and TRBJ2-6; D possibly corresponds to TRBD1 (5 bases). TRBV23-1 is an ORF; its function is uncertain. This receptor was obtained from a woman of 80 years or more with acute or convalescent COVID-19. The CDR3 DNA reads TGCGCCAGCAGGGAAGTGGGGCTTCGGAGCTCTGGGGCCAACGTCCTGACTTTC. This encodes CASREVGLRSSGANVLTF.